The subject of this entry is one T cell receptor (beta chain). This sample was included in a study of cytomegalovirus exposure and HLA in healthy donors. It was with 60 Vbeta and 13 Jbeta primers that the PCR ran. The table came from immunoSEQ multiplex PCR; TCRdb's copy has only in-frame clones and leaves some out. The repertoire holds tens of thousands of clones, with approximately 68% as singletons. The specimen was PBMCs. The source is a woman aged 45 to 65 in good health and CMV-seropositive.

CDR3 sequence (DNA): TGTGCCTGGAGTGTCGGACTACCAGAGACCCAGTACTTC. Amino acids: CAWSVGLPETQYF. The genes are TRBV30 and TRBJ2-5; TRBD2 is a possible D gene (6 bases). Germline CDR1 and CDR2: GTSNPN and SVGIG (reference sequence). CDR3 length: 13 amino acids. The V and J ends lost 0 bases and 4 bases respectively, with 9 bases between them.